This entry is about one T cell receptor (beta chain). Germline V gives CDR1 LGHDT, CDR2 YNNKEL (reference sequence). CDR3 size: 13 residues. V lost 2 bases, J lost 7 bases, and 4 bases stayed unmatched. These data are taken from a study of patients and donors after allogeneic stem cell transplantation. TCRdb reprocessed the RT-PCR reads via MiXCR and lists one record per CDR3 protein. Altogether about 25,000 distinct CDR3 sequences are present, roughly two fifths being singletons, with the ten largest covering approximately 80%. The V gene is TRBV3-1, the J gene TRBJ1-1; 7 bases agree with TRBD1. The specimen sequenced was blood, either unsorted or a sorted T cell fraction (not recorded which). This receptor was identified in a human donor who was either an allogeneic HSCT recipient or a stem cell or donor lymphocyte infusion donor (not recorded which). It is not recorded whose cells these are; they may come from a transplant donor. CDR3 residues: CASSQTRQGEAFF. DNA for the CDR3: TGTGCCAGCAGCCAAACCCGACAGGGTGAAGCTTTCTTT.